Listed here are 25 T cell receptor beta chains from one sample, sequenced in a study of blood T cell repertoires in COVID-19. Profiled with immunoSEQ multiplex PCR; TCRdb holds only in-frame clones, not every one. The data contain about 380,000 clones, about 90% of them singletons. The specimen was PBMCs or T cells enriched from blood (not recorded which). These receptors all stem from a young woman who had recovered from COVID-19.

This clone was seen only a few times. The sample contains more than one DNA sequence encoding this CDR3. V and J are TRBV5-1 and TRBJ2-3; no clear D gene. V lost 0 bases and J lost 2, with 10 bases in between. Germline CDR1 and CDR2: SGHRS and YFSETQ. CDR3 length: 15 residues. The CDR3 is CASSLGAGLTDTQYF. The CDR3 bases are TGCGCCAGCAGCTTGGGAGCAGGCCTCACAGATACGCAGTATTTT.

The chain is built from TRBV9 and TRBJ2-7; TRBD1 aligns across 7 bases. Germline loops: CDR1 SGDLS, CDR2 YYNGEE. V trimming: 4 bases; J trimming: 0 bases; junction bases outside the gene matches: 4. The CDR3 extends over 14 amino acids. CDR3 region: CASSLQGISYEQYF. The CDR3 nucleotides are TGTGCCAGCAGCTTACAGGGGATCTCCTACGAGCAGTACTTC.

The CDR3 region has the DNA TGCGCCAGCAGCGAAGGTTCTGGGTCGGGCTATGGCTACACCTTC. This encodes CASSEGSGSGYGYTF. This chain joins TRBV4-1 and TRBJ1-2; unclear D gene. With 5 bases removed from V and 4 bases from J, the gap between germline ends came to 17 bases. The germline CDR1 and CDR2 sequences are MGHRA and YSYEKL. CDR3 length: 15 amino acids.

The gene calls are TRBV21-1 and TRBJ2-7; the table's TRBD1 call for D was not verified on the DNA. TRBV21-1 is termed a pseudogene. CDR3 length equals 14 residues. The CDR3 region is CASSKNRGGGEQYF. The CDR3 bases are TGTGCCAGCAGCAAAAACAGGGGAGGAGGCGAGCAGTACTTC.

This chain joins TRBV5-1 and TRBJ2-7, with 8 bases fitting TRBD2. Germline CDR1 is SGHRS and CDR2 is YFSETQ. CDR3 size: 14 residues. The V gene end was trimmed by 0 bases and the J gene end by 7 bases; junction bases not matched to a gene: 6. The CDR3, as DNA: TGCGCCAGCAGCTTGGCTAGCGGGCCTCTGGAGCAGTACTTC. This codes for CASSLASGPLEQYF.

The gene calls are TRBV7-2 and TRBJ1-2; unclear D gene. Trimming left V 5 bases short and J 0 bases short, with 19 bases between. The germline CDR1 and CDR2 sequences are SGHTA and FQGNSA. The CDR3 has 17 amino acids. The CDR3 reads CASSPILGAVANYGYTF. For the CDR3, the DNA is TGTGCCAGCAGCCCGATCCTCGGAGCGGTTGCTAACTATGGCTACACCTTC.

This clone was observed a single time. CDR3 protein: CASSFSVTYGYTF. DNA of the CDR3: TGTGCCAGCAGTTTTTCGGTAACCTATGGCTACACCTTC. The chain uses TRBV12-3 or TRBV12-4 and TRBJ1-2, with D unresolved. V shed 3 bases and J shed 4 bases, with 9 bases lying between them. This CDR3 is 13 amino acids long.

CDR3: CASRGERGPNEQFF. CDR3 nucleotide sequence: TGTGCCAGCAGGGGGGAGCGGGGACCCAATGAGCAGTTCTTC. The chain carries TRBV5-5 and TRBJ2-1; 7 positions agree with TRBD2. This CDR3 has 14 residues. With 5 bases clipped from V and 6 bases from J, the junction kept 8 bases outside the gene matches. Germline V lookup: CDR1 SGHKS, CDR2 YYEKEE (reference sequence).

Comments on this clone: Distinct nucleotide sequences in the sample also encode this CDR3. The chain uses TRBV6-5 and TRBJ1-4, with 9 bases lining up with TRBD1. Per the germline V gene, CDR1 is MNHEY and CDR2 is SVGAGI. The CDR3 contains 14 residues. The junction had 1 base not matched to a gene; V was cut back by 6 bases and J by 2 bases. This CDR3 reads CASSTGGTNEKLFF. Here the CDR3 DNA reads TGTGCCAGCAGCACAGGGGGCACTAATGAAAAACTGTTTTTT.

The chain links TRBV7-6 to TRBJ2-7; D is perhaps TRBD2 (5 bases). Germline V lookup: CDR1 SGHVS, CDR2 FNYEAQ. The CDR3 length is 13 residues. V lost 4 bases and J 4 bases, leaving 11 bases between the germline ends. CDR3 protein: CASSYGGIYEQYF. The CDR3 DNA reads TGTGCCAGCAGCTACGGAGGAATATACGAGCAGTACTTC.

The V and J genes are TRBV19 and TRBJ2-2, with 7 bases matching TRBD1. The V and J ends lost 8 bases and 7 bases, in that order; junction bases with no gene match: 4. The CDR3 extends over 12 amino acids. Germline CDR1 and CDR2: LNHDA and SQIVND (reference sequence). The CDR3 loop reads CASHRGVGELFF. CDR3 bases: TGTGCCAGTCACAGGGGTGTCGGGGAGCTGTTTTTT.

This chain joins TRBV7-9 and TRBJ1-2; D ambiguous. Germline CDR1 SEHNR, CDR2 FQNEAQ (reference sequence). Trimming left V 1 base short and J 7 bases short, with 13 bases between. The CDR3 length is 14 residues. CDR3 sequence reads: CASSLGTDPRGYTF. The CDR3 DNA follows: TGTGCCAGCAGCTTAGGGACTGACCCCCGTGGCTACACCTTC. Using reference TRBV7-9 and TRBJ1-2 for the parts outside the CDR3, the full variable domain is DTGVSQNPRHKITKRGQNVTFRCDPISEHNRLYWYRQTLGQGPEFLTYFQNEAQLEKSRLLSDRFSAERPKGSFSTLEIQRTEQGDSAMYLCASSLGTDPRGYTFGSGTRLTVV.

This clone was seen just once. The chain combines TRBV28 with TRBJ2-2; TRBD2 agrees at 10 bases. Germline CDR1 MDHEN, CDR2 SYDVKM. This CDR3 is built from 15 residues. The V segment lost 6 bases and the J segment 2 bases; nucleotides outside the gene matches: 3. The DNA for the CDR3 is TGTGCCAGCAGACTAGCGGGGATAAACACCGGGGAGCTGTTTTTT. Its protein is CASRLAGINTGELFF.

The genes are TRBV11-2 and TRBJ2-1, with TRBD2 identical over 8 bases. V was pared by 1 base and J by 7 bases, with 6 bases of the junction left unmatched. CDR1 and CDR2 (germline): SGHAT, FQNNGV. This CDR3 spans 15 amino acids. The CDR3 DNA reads TGTGCCAGCAGCTTAGCGGGAGGGCCCAGGAATGAGCAGTTCTTC. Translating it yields CASSLAGGPRNEQFF.

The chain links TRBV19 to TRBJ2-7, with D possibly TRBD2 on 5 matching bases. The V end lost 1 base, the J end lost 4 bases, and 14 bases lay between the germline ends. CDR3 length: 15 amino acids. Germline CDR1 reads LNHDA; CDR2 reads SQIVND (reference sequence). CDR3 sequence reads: CASSIAGSEAYEQYF. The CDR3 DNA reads TGTGCCAGTAGTATAGCGGGTTCGGAGGCTTACGAGCAGTACTTC.

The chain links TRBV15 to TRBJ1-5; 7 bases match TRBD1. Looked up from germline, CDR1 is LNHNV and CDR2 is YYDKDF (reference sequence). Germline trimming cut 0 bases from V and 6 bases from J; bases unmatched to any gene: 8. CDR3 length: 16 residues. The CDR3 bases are TGTGCCACCAGCAGAGATAAAGACAGGGTCAGTCAGCCCCAGCATTTT. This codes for CATSRDKDRVSQPQHF.

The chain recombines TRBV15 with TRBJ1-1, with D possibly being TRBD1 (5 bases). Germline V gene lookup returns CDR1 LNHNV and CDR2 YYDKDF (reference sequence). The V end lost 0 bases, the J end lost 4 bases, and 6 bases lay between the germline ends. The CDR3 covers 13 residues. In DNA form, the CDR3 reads TGTGCCACCAGCAGAGAGACAGCCACTGAAGCTTTCTTT. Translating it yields CATSRETATEAFF.

CDR3 in amino acids: CASSDGWVSEYGYTF. In DNA, the CDR3 is TGTGCCAGCAGTGACGGGTGGGTCTCAGAATATGGCTACACCTTC. V usage is TRBV2 and J usage is TRBJ1-2; no reliable D call. V lost 3 bases and J lost 5, with 16 bases in between. Germline lookup yields CDR1 SNHLY and CDR2 FYNNEI. The CDR3 runs to 15 residues.

CDR3 nucleotides: TGTGCCACCAGCAGGTCCCGGGACTTGAGCTCCTACAATGAGCAGTTCTTC. Translating gives CATSRSRDLSSYNEQFF. The V and J genes are TRBV15 and TRBJ2-1, with TRBD2 as a possible D gene (6 bases). Trimming took 3 bases from V and 0 from J, leaving 15 bases between them. CDR1 is LNHNV and CDR2 is YYDKDF in the germline V gene (reference sequence). This CDR3 contains 17 residues.

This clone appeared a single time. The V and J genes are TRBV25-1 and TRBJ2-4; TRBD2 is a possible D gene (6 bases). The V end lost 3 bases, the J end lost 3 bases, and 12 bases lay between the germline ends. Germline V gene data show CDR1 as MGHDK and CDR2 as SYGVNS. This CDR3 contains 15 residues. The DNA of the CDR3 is TGTGCCAGCAGTGAGGGGGGATTCGACAAAAACATTCAGTACTTC. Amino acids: CASSEGGFDKNIQYF.

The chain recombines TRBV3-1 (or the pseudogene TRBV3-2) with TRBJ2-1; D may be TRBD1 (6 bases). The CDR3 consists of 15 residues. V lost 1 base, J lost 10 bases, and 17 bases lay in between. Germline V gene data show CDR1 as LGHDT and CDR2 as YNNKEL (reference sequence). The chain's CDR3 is CASSQVTGLYSEQFF. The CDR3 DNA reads TGTGCCAGCAGCCAAGTTACAGGGTTATACTCCGAGCAGTTCTTC.

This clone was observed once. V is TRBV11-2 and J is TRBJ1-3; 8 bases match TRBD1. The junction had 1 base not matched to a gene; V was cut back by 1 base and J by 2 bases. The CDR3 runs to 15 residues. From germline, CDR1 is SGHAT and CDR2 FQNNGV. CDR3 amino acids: CASSLVRGPGNTIYF. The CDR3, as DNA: TGTGCCAGCAGCTTAGTCAGGGGGCCTGGAAACACCATATATTTT.

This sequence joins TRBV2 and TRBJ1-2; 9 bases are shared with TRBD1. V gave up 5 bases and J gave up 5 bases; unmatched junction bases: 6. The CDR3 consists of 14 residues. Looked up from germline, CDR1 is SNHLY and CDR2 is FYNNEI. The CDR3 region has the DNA TGTGCCAGCAGTCCCCAAGGACAGGGGTATGGCTACACCTTC. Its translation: CASSPQGQGYGYTF.

The CDR3 loop reads CASSPGGGYEQYF. In DNA, the CDR3 is TGTGCCAGCAGTCCTGGGGGGGGGTACGAGCAGTACTTC. This rearrangement joins TRBV27 to TRBJ2-7, with 7 bases matching TRBD2. There are 13 residues in the CDR3. V lost 5 bases to trimming and J lost 4 bases; unmatched junction nucleotides: 5. In germline, CDR1 is MNHEY, CDR2 SMNVEV (reference sequence).

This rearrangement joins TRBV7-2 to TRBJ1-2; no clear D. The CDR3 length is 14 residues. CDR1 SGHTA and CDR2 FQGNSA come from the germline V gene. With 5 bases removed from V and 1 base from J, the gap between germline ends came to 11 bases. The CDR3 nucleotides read TGTGCCAGCAGCAGGCGGCGGAGTAACTATGGCTACACCTTC. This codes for CASSRRRSNYGYTF.